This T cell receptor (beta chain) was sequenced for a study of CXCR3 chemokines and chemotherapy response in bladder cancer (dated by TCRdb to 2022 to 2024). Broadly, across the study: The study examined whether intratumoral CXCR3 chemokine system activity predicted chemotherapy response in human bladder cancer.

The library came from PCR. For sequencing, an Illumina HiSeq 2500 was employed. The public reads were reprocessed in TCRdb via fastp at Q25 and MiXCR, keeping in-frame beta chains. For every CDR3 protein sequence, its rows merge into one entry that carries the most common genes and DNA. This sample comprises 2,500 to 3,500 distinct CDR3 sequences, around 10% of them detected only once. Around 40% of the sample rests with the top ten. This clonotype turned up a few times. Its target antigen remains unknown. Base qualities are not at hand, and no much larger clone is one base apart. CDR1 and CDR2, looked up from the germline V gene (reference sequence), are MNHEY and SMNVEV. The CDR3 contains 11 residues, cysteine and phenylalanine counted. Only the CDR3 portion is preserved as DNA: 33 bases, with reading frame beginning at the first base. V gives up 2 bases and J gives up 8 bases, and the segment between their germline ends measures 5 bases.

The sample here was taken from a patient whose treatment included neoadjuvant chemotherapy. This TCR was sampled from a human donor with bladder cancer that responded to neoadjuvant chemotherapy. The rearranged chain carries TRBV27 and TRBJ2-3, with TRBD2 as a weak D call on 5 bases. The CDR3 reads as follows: CASSLAGTQYF. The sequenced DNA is TGTGCCAGCAGTTTAGCGGGTACGCAGTATTTT.